The 15 T cell receptor beta chains below were found in one sample sequenced in a study of graft-versus-host responses after intestinal transplantation. Antigens of these TCRs are unknown. The protocol was immunoSEQ multiplex PCR, while the TCRdb copy is restricted to in-frame clones and leaves out a portion. The table records fewer than 95,000 clones, about 94% of them present only once. Material: unstimulated CD4+ T cells sorted from spleen or lymph node cells, obtained before transplant. All receptors derive from a human donor who was the organ donor for an intestinal transplant.

The chain employs TRBV28 and TRBJ2-1, with D tentatively TRBD1 (6 bases). Germline CDR1 MDHEN, CDR2 SYDVKM. CDR3 length: 16 amino acids. V was cut by 4 bases and J by 6 bases, with 19 bases left in between. In DNA form, the CDR3 reads TGTGCCAGCAGTTCCCGGACAGACAACGCCGGCAATGAGCAGTTCTTC. Amino acid sequence: CASSSRTDNAGNEQFF.

This clone came up once. The chain employs TRBV28 and TRBJ1-3; D possibly corresponds to TRBD1 (5 bases). This CDR3 contains 15 residues. V was trimmed by 1 base and J by 7 bases, leaving 14 bases between them. Germline V CDR1 and CDR2: MDHEN, SYDVKM. CDR3 residues: CASSLFRGYGNTIYF. As DNA, the CDR3 is TGTGCCAGCAGTTTATTTAGGGGTTATGGTAACACCATATATTTT.

The count of this clone is one. J is TRBJ2-5 and V is TRBV19, with 8 bases lining up with TRBD1. The trim removed 1 base at V and 5 bases at J, leaving 0 bases unmatched. Germline V gene data show CDR1 as LNHDA and CDR2 as SQIVND (reference sequence). This CDR3 contains 13 residues. The CDR3 sequence is CASSIGTGETQYF. The CDR3 nucleotides read TGTGCCAGTAGTATAGGGACAGGGGAGACCCAGTACTTC.

The rearrangement joins TRBV9 to TRBJ2-2, with 8 bases fitting TRBD2. CDR1 and CDR2 from the germline V gene are SGDLS and YYNGEE. The length of the CDR3 is 16 residues. J lost 4 bases, V lost 4 bases, and 9 bases had no gene match. CDR3 sequence reads: CASSPVGGGPTGELFF. In DNA, the CDR3 is TGTGCCAGCAGCCCTGTCGGCGGGGGGCCCACCGGGGAGCTGTTTTTT.

The chain combines TRBV27 with TRBJ2-3; possibly TRBD1 for D (8 bases). Trimming stripped 8 bases from V and 2 bases from J, with 17 bases between. Germline CDR1 reads MNHEY; CDR2 reads SMNVEV (reference sequence). The CDR3 is 15 amino acids. This chain's CDR3 is CASAGRGQDTDTQYF. In nucleotides, the CDR3 is TGTGCCAGCGCTGGGAGGGGACAGGACACAGATACGCAGTATTTT.

J is TRBJ2-2 and V is TRBV18; D remains unclear. The V gene lost 2 bases and the J gene lost 0 bases, with 13 bases spanning the gap. The CDR3 totals 17 residues. Germline V CDR1 and CDR2: KGHSH, LQKENI. The CDR3 protein is CASSPSRPPANTGELFF. CDR3 nucleotide sequence: TGTGCCAGCTCACCAAGTCGACCACCGGCGAACACCGGGGAGCTGTTTTTT.

V and J are TRBV7-2 and TRBJ2-1; perhaps TRBD2 as D (6 bases). Trimming left V 5 bases short and J 0 bases short, with 11 bases between. The germline V gene encodes CDR1 SGHTA and CDR2 FQGNSA. The length of the CDR3 is 15 residues. Here the CDR3 DNA reads TGTGCCAGCAGCAGGAGCGGGTACTCCTACAATGAGCAGTTCTTC. It is translated as CASSRSGYSYNEQFF.

The chain joins TRBV7-3 to TRBJ2-4; 11 bases map to TRBD1. Germline V gene sequence: CDR1 SGHTA, CDR2 FQGTGA. The V gene end was trimmed by 8 bases and the J gene end by 7 bases; junction bases not matched to a gene: 7. The CDR3 has 14 amino acids. This CDR3 reads CASGTGTGGNIQYF. The DNA of the CDR3 is TGTGCCAGCGGAACCGGGACAGGGGGTAACATTCAGTACTTC.

The chain uses TRBV27 and TRBJ1-5; D uncertain. V was clipped by 0 bases and J by 5 bases, with 11 bases between them. This CDR3 region has 15 residues. Germline V gene lookup returns CDR1 MNHEY and CDR2 SMNVEV (reference sequence). CDR3 loop: CASSLSRNSYQPQHF. CDR3 in DNA: TGTGCCAGCAGTTTATCCCGGAACAGTTATCAGCCCCAGCATTTT.

The rearrangement links TRBV5-1 to TRBJ1-4, with D uncertain. From germline, CDR1 is SGHRS and CDR2 YFSETQ. Between the trimmed V and J ends, which lost 4 bases and 6 bases, there was a span of 19 bases. This CDR3 is 16 amino acids long. Here the CDR3 reads CASSVTFGGFDEKLFF. In nucleotides, the CDR3 is TGCGCCAGCAGCGTGACATTTGGTGGCTTTGATGAAAAACTGTTTTTT.

The rearrangement links TRBV2 to TRBJ1-6; 9 nucleotides line up with TRBD1. Germline V gene data show CDR1 as SNHLY and CDR2 as FYNNEI. With V trimmed by 6 bases and J by 8 bases, 8 bases remained unmatched. This CDR3 comprises 15 residues. CDR3 sequence reads: CASRTGDREDSPLHF. Written as DNA, the CDR3 is TGTGCCAGCAGGACCGGGGACAGGGAGGATTCACCCCTCCACTTT.

The rearrangement joins TRBV10-3 to TRBJ2-3, with a tentative D call TRBD1 (5 bases). Per the germline V gene, CDR1 is ENHRY and CDR2 is SYGVKD. This CDR3 has 15 amino acids. Trimming removed 4 bases from V and 2 bases from J, with 13 bases in between. CDR3 sequence: CAISAWGLTTDTQYF. In nucleotides, the CDR3 is TGTGCCATCAGTGCGTGGGGCCTAACCACAGATACGCAGTATTTT.

The chain links TRBV10-3 to TRBJ2-3; D not certain. The germline gives CDR1 ENHRY, CDR2 SYGVKD. There are 16 residues in the CDR3. The germline V and J ends were trimmed by 1 base and 3 bases, with 14 bases remaining between them. Written as DNA, the CDR3 is TGTGCCATCAGTGAGTACTTAGGGAAGGCAACAGATACGCAGTATTTT. This encodes CAISEYLGKATDTQYF.

V gene TRBV7-2 combines with J gene TRBJ2-2; TRBD1 is a possible D gene (5 bases). Looked up from germline, CDR1 is SGHTA and CDR2 is FQGNSA. CDR3 size: 15 residues. V lost 10 bases, J lost 4 bases, and 19 bases lay in between. In nucleotides, the CDR3 is TGTGCCACCAGTAGTGGAAGGGGCGTCACCGGGGAGCTGTTTTTT. Protein product: CATSSGRGVTGELFF.

The chain couples TRBV7-2 to TRBJ1-2; 8 bases are shared with TRBD1. Germline values: CDR1 SGHTA, CDR2 FQGNSA. The trim removed 4 bases at V and 7 bases at J, leaving 14 bases unmatched. The CDR3 consists of 16 residues. The CDR3 DNA reads as TGTGCCAGCAGCTCGACAGGGGCCCCAGGCGTTACTGGCTACACCTTC. This gives the protein CASSSTGAPGVTGYTF.